This T cell receptor beta chain originates from a study of blood T cell repertoires in COVID-19. As for the study in general: The United States, Italy and Spain provided the acute and convalescent COVID-19 samples. The analysed material was cDNA or gDNA that came from T cells, B-cell-depleted T cells, or PBMCs.

The germline V gene encodes CDR1 SGHRS and CDR2 YFSETQ. The CDR3 spans 13 residues. Trimming at V came to 6 bases and at J to 2 bases, leaving 4 bases not matched to a gene. In the original analysis: By means of reference gene primer amplification, nucleated cell counts were estimated. Only in-frame clones appear in the TCRdb table, and some are missing; sequencing was by immunoSEQ multiplex PCR. For V, J and clone size, that table is used; D and trimming come from the DNA. This table holds a few hundred thousand clones, roughly nine tenths found once. The clonotype comes from a woman in her thirties or forties who had recovered from COVID-19. The J gene is TRBJ1-2, the V gene TRBV5-1; 7 bases fit TRBD1. Sample: peripheral blood. The CDR3 loop reads CASNRGGNYGYTF. The CDR3 DNA follows: TGCGCCAGCAACAGGGGCGGGAACTATGGCTACACCTTC.